The 15 T cell receptor beta chains below come from one sample, sequenced in a study of glioma-infiltrating T cells after dendritic cell vaccination. The assay was immunoSEQ multiplex PCR, and TCRdb's table has in-frame clones only and misses some. The sample consists of tens of thousands of clones, 82% of them appearing once. This specimen was blood, taken before dendritic cell vaccination. The receptors were gathered from a human donor with glioblastoma.

The chain employs TRBV5-1 and TRBJ2-5; D is unresolved. Germline CDR1 is SGHRS and CDR2 is YFSETQ. Deletions cut 4 bases from V and 4 bases from J, with 11 bases between. The CDR3 contains 13 residues. CDR3 bases: TGCGCCAGCAGCGGGCCAGACCTAGAGACCCAGTACTTC. This encodes CASSGPDLETQYF.

This chain links TRBV7-8 with TRBJ1-2; TRBD1 agrees at 9 bases. There are 16 residues in the CDR3. J gave up 8 bases and V 0 bases, and 10 bases lay outside the gene matches. The germline V gene encodes CDR1 SGHVS and CDR2 FQNEAQ. As DNA, the CDR3 is TGTGCCAGCAGCTTAGCAGGTCCCGGGACAGGGTCCGGCTACACCTTC. Translating it yields CASSLAGPGTGSGYTF.

This clone appeared a single time. V usage is TRBV28 and J usage is TRBJ1-2; D unresolved. This CDR3 is built from 12 residues. V was pared by 3 bases and J by 8 bases, with 10 bases between. CDR1 is MDHEN and CDR2 is SYDVKM in the germline V gene. DNA of the CDR3: TGTGCCAGCAGTTTGAACAGCGGAGGCTACACCTTC. Encoded protein: CASSLNSGGYTF.

This chain uses TRBV29-1 with TRBJ2-4; no definite D call. Germline V lookup: CDR1 SQVTM, CDR2 ANQGSEA. The germline V and J ends were trimmed by 4 bases and 1 base, with 8 bases remaining between them. This CDR3 spans 13 amino acids. CDR3 loop: CSVAPFAKNIQYF. CDR3 coding DNA: TGCAGCGTTGCCCCATTTGCCAAAAACATTCAGTACTTC.

CDR3 nucleotide sequence: TGTGCCAGCAGCCCCACGACAGGCGTCTCCTACGAGCAGTACTTC. Its translation is CASSPTTGVSYEQYF. The J gene is TRBJ2-7, the V gene TRBV5-4; tentative D call: TRBD1 (6 bases). V was pared by 4 bases and J by 0 bases, with 14 bases between. The germline gives CDR1 SGHNT, CDR2 YYREEE (reference sequence). The CDR3 length is 15 residues.

The CDR3 spells CASSAAGTSGGNTQYF. The CDR3 bases are TGTGCCAGCAGCGCAGCCGGGACTAGCGGGGGTAATACGCAGTATTTT. This chain links TRBV9 with TRBJ2-3; 14 positions agree with TRBD2. The trim removed 3 bases at V and 7 bases at J, leaving 7 bases unmatched. Germline CDR1 reads SGDLS; CDR2 reads YYNGEE. This CDR3 has 16 amino acids.

The genes are TRBV14 and TRBJ2-2, with D possibly TRBD1 on 6 matching bases. This CDR3 spans 13 amino acids. CDR1 SGHDN and CDR2 FVKESK come from the germline V gene. The V gene lost 8 bases and the J gene lost 3 bases, with 10 bases spanning the gap. CDR3 loop: CASGQRDTGELFF. In DNA, the CDR3 is TGTGCCAGCGGACAGAGGGACACCGGGGAGCTGTTTTTT.

This clone was observed a handful of times. The DNA of the CDR3 is TGCACCAGCACACAGGGCCCGGAAGGTCAGCCCCAGCATTTT. Its protein is CTSTQGPEGQPQHF. V usage is TRBV1 and J usage is TRBJ1-5; the table names TRBD1, a call not compared with the DNA. TRBV1 counts as a pseudogene. CDR3 size: 14 residues.

The V call is TRBV9, the J call TRBJ2-4; D is possibly TRBD2 (6 bases). The germline CDR1 and CDR2 sequences are SGDLS and YYNGEE. Trimming cost V 0 bases and J 8 bases, with 15 bases left between them. The CDR3 spans 15 residues. CDR3 nucleotide sequence: TGTGCCAGCAGCGTAGGTCCCGGAGGAGGGGACATTCAGTACTTC. Protein sequence: CASSVGPGGGDIQYF.

The chain recombines TRBV5-1 with TRBJ1-1; D might be TRBD1 (6 bases). V lost 0 bases and J lost 4, with 13 bases in between. The CDR3 covers 15 residues. Germline assignment: CDR1 SGHRS and CDR2 YFSETQ. The CDR3: CASSLVQGRATEAFF. CDR3 in DNA: TGCGCCAGCAGCTTGGTACAGGGCCGGGCCACTGAAGCTTTCTTT.

This chain uses TRBV27 with TRBJ2-7, with TRBD1 identical over 10 bases. The germline CDR1 and CDR2 sequences are MNHEY and SMNVEV (reference sequence). V lost 4 bases and J lost 4; bases outside the gene matches: 10. There are 16 residues in the CDR3. CDR3 in amino acids: CASSYGTGTGVYEQYF. DNA for the CDR3: TGTGCCAGCAGTTACGGGACCGGGACAGGGGTTTACGAGCAGTACTTC.

The gene calls are TRBV4-1 and TRBJ1-5; a possible D gene is TRBD1 (5 bases). The germline V gene has CDR1 MGHRA and CDR2 YSYEKL. The ends were cut back, 0 bases at V and 10 bases at J, with 16 bases in the middle. The CDR3 is made up of 15 amino acids. The CDR3 loop reads CASSQDTGAGEPQHF. As DNA, the CDR3 is TGCGCCAGCAGCCAAGATACAGGTGCCGGAGAACCCCAGCATTTT.

The chain uses TRBV6-5 and TRBJ1-1; TRBD1 aligns across 7 bases. V was clipped by 5 bases and J by 0 bases; unmatched bases: 3. This CDR3 is built from 14 residues. Germline CDR1 is MNHEY and CDR2 is SVGAGI. The CDR3: CASSVRGVNTEAFF. CDR3 DNA sequence: TGTGCCAGCAGTGTCAGGGGGGTGAACACTGAAGCTTTCTTT.

This clone was seen a few times. The rearrangement uses TRBV18 and TRBJ1-4; D gene unclear. V lost 4 bases and J lost 2, with 8 bases in between. This CDR3 has 14 amino acids. Germline CDR1 and CDR2: KGHSH and LQKENI. CDR3 DNA sequence: TGTGCCAGCTCACTCAGCGGCACTAATGAAAAACTGTTTTTT. Protein: CASSLSGTNEKLFF.

V gene TRBV6-5 combines with J gene TRBJ1-3, with D possibly matching TRBD1 (6 bases). Trimming took off 6 bases at V and 4 bases at J, with 13 bases between the two ends. CDR1 is MNHEY, CDR2 SVGAGI, per germline. The CDR3 extends over 14 amino acids. In DNA form, the CDR3 reads TGTGCCAGCAGATCACAGGGTGCGGGAAACACCATATATTTT. Residues: CASRSQGAGNTIYF.